The 24 T cell receptor beta chains listed next were all sequenced from one sample in a study of T cell repertoires in cytomegalovirus infection. TCRdb re-analysed the reads in MiXCR, keeping a single row per CDR3 protein. Of over 300,000 distinct CDR3 sequences in the sample, 9.5% were seen once. Sequencing was performed on PBMCs. The receptors come from a human donor in good health (CMV status not recorded). Some clones in this sample may be carry-over from other donors' samples.

This clonotype has more than one count but fewer than ten. The chain has TRBV12-3 or TRBV12-4 and TRBJ1-3; no firm D call. V lost 3 bases, J lost 0 bases, and 9 bases lay in between. The CDR3 sequence is 15 residues long. CDR3 nucleotide sequence: TGTGCCAGCAGTTTCGGGCCGACCTCTGGAAACACCATATATTTT. Its protein is CASSFGPTSGNTIYF.

This clonotype came up many times. This chain connects TRBV7-3 to TRBJ2-1; 7 nucleotides match TRBD1. The V segment lost 5 bases and the J segment 4 bases; nucleotides outside the gene matches: 5. This CDR3 contains 14 residues. Germline CDR1 and CDR2: SGHTA and FQGTGA. The CDR3 loop is CASSQGQRYNEQFF. The CDR3 nucleotides read TGTGCCAGCAGCCAGGGACAGAGGTACAATGAGCAGTTCTTC.

The table lists this clonotype with many counts. J is TRBJ1-3 and V is TRBV7-3, with 9 bases that match TRBD1. CDR1 SGHTA and CDR2 FQGTGA come from the germline V gene. The CDR3 totals 15 residues. The ends lost 5 bases at V and 4 bases at J; junction bases unmatched: 6. The CDR3, as DNA: TGTGCCAGCAGCACCGGGACAGGGCGCGGAAACACCATATATTTT. Protein: CASSTGTGRGNTIYF.

This clonotype was seen a few times. The genes are TRBV10-3 and TRBJ2-7, with 10 bases lining up with TRBD2. This CDR3 is 14 amino acids long. Trimming took 6 bases from V and 2 from J; bases not matched to a gene: 4. From germline, CDR1 is ENHRY and CDR2 SYGVKD. In DNA form, the CDR3 reads TGTGCCATCAGCGTGACTAGCGGGCCCTACGAGCAGTACTTC. Its translation is CAISVTSGPYEQYF.

The chain employs TRBV28 and TRBJ2-7, with TRBD1 matching 10 bases. The CDR3 length is 14 residues. The V gene end was trimmed by 6 bases and the J gene end by 0 bases; junction bases not matched to a gene: 2. Germline assignment: CDR1 MDHEN and CDR2 SYDVKM. CDR3 nucleotide sequence: TGTGCCAGCAGGGGACAGGGGCCCTCCTACGAGCAGTACTTC. Translation: CASRGQGPSYEQYF.

In its sample, this clonotype was seen many times. The chain employs TRBV12-3 or TRBV12-4 and TRBJ1-4; 7 bases agree with TRBD1. The CDR3 has 15 amino acids. The junction had 7 bases not matched to a gene; V was cut back by 5 bases and J by 4 bases. The DNA of the CDR3 is TGTGCCAGCAGTCCGCGGACAGGACTTAATGAAAAACTGTTTTTT. This codes for CASSPRTGLNEKLFF.

The table lists this clonotype with many counts. The rearrangement links TRBV7-6 to TRBJ2-1; 11 positions match TRBD2. The CDR3 is 15 residues long. The V gene's germline CDR1 is SGHVS and CDR2 FNYEAQ. The trim removed 4 bases at V and 7 bases at J, leaving 6 bases unmatched. This CDR3 reads CASSSRGLADNEQFF. CDR3 nucleotides: TGTGCCAGCAGCTCTCGGGGACTAGCGGATAATGAGCAGTTCTTC.

This clonotype has just a few counts. V gene TRBV4-3 combines with J gene TRBJ1-5; TRBD1 might be the D (6 bases). V lost 0 bases to trimming and J lost 0 bases, with 12 bases between them. CDR3 size: 17 residues. Germline V CDR1 and CDR2: LGHNA, YSLEER. In DNA, the CDR3 is TGCGCCAGCAGCCAAGATTGGGGGGGGGCTAGCAATCAGCCCCAGCATTTT. Amino acid sequence: CASSQDWGGASNQPQHF.

The chain combines TRBV6-2 or TRBV6-3 with TRBJ2-5; possible D gene TRBD2, 6 bases. Trimming removed 0 bases at V and 0 bases at J, with 14 bases between. The CDR3 extends over 17 amino acids. Germline V gene sequence: CDR1 MNHEY, CDR2 SVGEGT. The CDR3 coding sequence is TGTGCCAGCAGTTACTCGATTCGACTAGGGAACCAAGAGACCCAGTACTTC. Translated: CASSYSIRLGNQETQYF.

The rearrangement uses TRBV11-2 and TRBJ2-7; D may be TRBD2 (7 bases). The CDR3 has 14 residues. Germline CDR1 reads SGHAT; CDR2 reads FQNNGV. Trimming removed 7 bases from V and 2 bases from J, with 15 bases in between. Here the CDR3 DNA reads TGTGCCAGCACCATCGGGGGGCTCGCCTACGAGCAGTACTTC. Its translation: CASTIGGLAYEQYF.

This clonotype was seen repeatedly, ten times or more. The chain is built from TRBV24-1 and TRBJ1-2, with TRBD1 identical over 9 bases. The CDR3 totals 14 residues. Germline CDR1 is KGHDR and CDR2 is SFDVKD. V gave up 12 bases and J gave up 0 bases; unmatched junction bases: 7. The CDR3 loop is CAAGTGTPNYGYTF. The CDR3 DNA is TGTGCCGCCGGGACAGGGACCCCTAACTATGGCTACACCTTC.

The table lists this clonotype with many counts. CDR3 bases: TGTGCCAGCAGCCCCTCGCCGGACGGTGCTAGCACAGATACGCAGTATTTT. Protein sequence: CASSPSPDGASTDTQYF. This chain uses TRBV7-6 with TRBJ2-3; no clear D. Trimming stripped 5 bases from V and 0 bases from J, with 18 bases between. This CDR3 is built from 17 residues. CDR1 is SGHVS and CDR2 is FNYEAQ in the germline V gene.

The V and J genes are TRBV11-2 and TRBJ2-7, with 10 bases lining up with TRBD2. CDR3 length equals 15 residues. V was pared by 2 bases and J by 4 bases, with 5 bases of the junction left unmatched. Germline V gene lookup returns CDR1 SGHAT and CDR2 FQNNGV. The CDR3 sequence is CASSLSLAGVYEQYF. The CDR3 region has the DNA TGTGCCAGCAGCTTATCGCTAGCGGGAGTGTACGAGCAGTACTTC.

This clonotype was recorded many times. This chain uses TRBV11-2 with TRBJ1-2; D not resolved. The V gene lost 4 bases and the J gene lost 8 bases, with 11 bases spanning the gap. Germline CDR1 SGHAT, CDR2 FQNNGV. CDR3 size: 12 residues. The CDR3 sequence: CASSSTLAGYTF. Here the CDR3 DNA reads TGTGCCAGCAGCTCAACACTGGCCGGCTACACCTTC.

The rearrangement joins TRBV9 to TRBJ2-7; no definite D call. V lost 4 bases, J lost 6 bases, and 14 bases lay in between. CDR1 and CDR2 from the germline V gene are SGDLS and YYNGEE. CDR3 size: 13 residues. This CDR3 is CASSPPAGSEQYF. CDR3 nucleotides: TGTGCCAGCAGCCCCCCCGCAGGAAGCGAGCAGTACTTC.

This chain uses TRBV27 with TRBJ1-2, with D possibly matching TRBD1 (6 bases). Germline loops: CDR1 MNHEY, CDR2 SMNVEV (reference sequence). The V end lost 4 bases, the J end lost 7 bases, and 13 bases lay between the germline ends. The CDR3 spans 13 residues. The CDR3 reads CASSWAGEGGYTF. CDR3 in DNA: TGTGCCAGCAGTTGGGCAGGGGAAGGTGGCTACACCTTC.

The chain employs TRBV12-3 or TRBV12-4 and TRBJ2-3, with 8 nucleotides matching TRBD1. The CDR3 has 14 residues. Trimming removed 6 bases from V and 3 bases from J; junction bases left unmatched: 5. The CDR3 loop is CASSSDRETDTQYF. The CDR3 nucleotides are TGTGCCAGCAGCTCGGACAGGGAAACAGATACGCAGTATTTT.

A note on this clonotype: It may be a read error: a sequence one base away is much more abundant. The rearrangement links TRBV19 to TRBJ1-3; TRBD1 is a possible D gene (5 bases). The CDR3 is made up of 13 amino acids. Germline V CDR1 and CDR2: LNHDA, SQIVND (reference sequence). Between the trimmed V and J ends, which lost 7 bases and 7 bases, there was a span of 14 bases. The CDR3 spells CASNRGRTNTIYF. The CDR3, as DNA: TGTGCCAGTAATCGGGGGAGAACGAACACCATATATTTT.

This clonotype was recorded many times. V and J are TRBV7-2 and TRBJ2-1; possibly TRBD1 for D (5 bases). Germline assignment: CDR1 SGHTA and CDR2 FQGNSA. Trimming took off 3 bases at V and 6 bases at J, with 21 bases between the two ends. The CDR3 sequence is 17 residues long. The chain's CDR3 is CASSFQNTGVRSNEQFF. For the CDR3, the DNA is TGTGCCAGCAGCTTTCAGAACACAGGTGTAAGGAGCAATGAGCAGTTCTTC.

As regards this clonotype: Just one base apart from a much larger clone, this may be a read error. V gene TRBV7-2 combines with J gene TRBJ1-2; 8 bases align to TRBD1. Germline CDR1 and CDR2: SGHTA and FQGNSA. CDR3 length equals 15 residues. Here the CDR3 reads CAGSLGQGRVRGYTF. Written as DNA, the CDR3 is TGTGCCGGCAGCCTCGGACAGGGCCGTGTGCGTGGCTACACCTTC.

In the case of this clonotype: A much larger clone differs from this one at a single base, so this may be a read error. The gene calls are TRBV4-1 and TRBJ1-1, with D uncertain. The CDR3 loop spans 18 amino acids. Germline V gene lookup returns CDR1 MGHRA and CDR2 YSYEKL. V was trimmed by 4 bases and J by 1 base, leaving 22 bases between them. The CDR3 nucleotides are TGCGCCAGCAGCCGAGAGAGATGGATAAACGGCCCGAACACTGAAGCTTTCTTT. It translates to CASSRERWINGPNTEAFF.

Ten or more counts support this clonotype. The chain uses TRBV4-2 and TRBJ1-4, with D possibly matching TRBD1 (5 bases). Germline CDR1 is LGHNA and CDR2 is YNFKEQ. The ends were cut back, 0 bases at V and 7 bases at J, with 15 bases in the middle. The CDR3 consists of 16 residues. The CDR3 sequence is CASSQEGAGTGEKLFF. The CDR3 DNA sequence: TGTGCCAGCAGCCAAGAAGGGGCAGGAACGGGTGAAAAACTGTTTTTT.

In its sample, this clonotype was seen many times. V is TRBV4-1 and J is TRBJ2-1, with TRBD1 matching over 7 bases. The germline CDR1 and CDR2 sequences are MGHRA and YSYEKL. The CDR3 contains 15 residues. Trimming cost V 4 bases and J 9 bases; bases outside gene matches: 12. CDR3: CASSRDERTGTEQFF. In DNA form, the CDR3 reads TGCGCCAGCAGCCGGGATGAGAGGACAGGAACTGAGCAGTTCTTC.

This clonotype was detected ten times or more. V is TRBV7-9 and J is TRBJ2-1; TRBD2 matches at 10 bases. Germline assignment: CDR1 SEHNR and CDR2 FQNEAQ (reference sequence). V lost 7 bases and J lost 2; bases outside the gene matches: 2. This CDR3 has 14 amino acids. CDR3 protein: CASTAGGAYNEQFF. CDR3 coding DNA: TGTGCCAGCACAGCGGGAGGGGCCTACAATGAGCAGTTCTTC.